A selection of T cell receptor beta chains follows, all from one sample in a study of blood T cell repertoires in COVID-19. Produced via immunoSEQ multiplex PCR; TCRdb's table is partial and in-frame only. The table has approximately 170,000 clones, more than 75% seen once; the top ten hold about 5%. Specimen: peripheral blood. Every receptor here comes from a young man with COVID-19, enrolled during active disease. Both conserved end residues are part of each CDR3. Each record gives: D gene, J gene, clone size, V gene, CDR3 DNA, CDR3 protein. D genes are given only for firm matches. A clone size is listed for some rows: how often the clone was seen (once, few, many), or a class if it is expanded.

d_call: TRBD2
j_call: TRBJ2-1
clone_size: once
v_call: TRBV7-2
cdr3_nt: TGTGCCAGCAGCTTTGATCCAGCGGGGTACAATGAGCAGTTCTTC
cdr3_aa: CASSFDPAGYNEQFF

d_call: NA
j_call: TRBJ2-1
clone_size: NA
v_call: TRBV4-1
cdr3_nt: TGCGCCAGCAGATTTGCAGGGTCCAATGAGCAGTTCTTC
cdr3_aa: CASRFAGSNEQFF

d_call: TRBD1
j_call: TRBJ2-7
clone_size: NA
v_call: TRBV18
cdr3_nt: TGTGCCAGCTCACTCAGGGGGCCGCTCTACGAGCAGTACTTC
cdr3_aa: CASSLRGPLYEQYF

d_call: TRBD1
j_call: TRBJ1-5
clone_size: NA
v_call: TRBV28
cdr3_nt: TGTGCCAGCAGCCCAGTTCTACAGGGGGATAATCAGCCCCAGCATTTT
cdr3_aa: CASSPVLQGDNQPQHF

d_call: NA
j_call: TRBJ2-1
clone_size: NA
v_call: TRBV28
cdr3_nt: TGTGCCAGCAGTCCGAGCCCCTCCTACAATGAGCAGTTCTTC
cdr3_aa: CASSPSPSYNEQFF

d_call: NA
j_call: TRBJ1-1
clone_size: NA
v_call: TRBV11-2
cdr3_nt: TGTGCCAGCAGCTTGGCCGTCGGGACTGAAGCTTTCTTT
cdr3_aa: CASSLAVGTEAFF

d_call: NA
j_call: TRBJ2-7
clone_size: once
v_call: TRBV7-2
cdr3_nt: TGTGCCAGCAGCAATCGCGGGGGCGAGGGGGTCTACGAGCAGTACTTC
cdr3_aa: CASSNRGGEGVYEQYF

d_call: NA
j_call: TRBJ2-3
clone_size: NA
v_call: TRBV19
cdr3_nt: TGTGCCAGTAGAGATGACAGGAGCACAGATACGCAGTATTTT
cdr3_aa: CASRDDRSTDTQYF

d_call: NA
j_call: TRBJ2-3
clone_size: NA
v_call: TRBV6-2/TRBV6-3
cdr3_nt: TGTGCCAGCAGTTACTCGAGGCGAAGCACAGATACGCAGTATTTT
cdr3_aa: CASSYSRRSTDTQYF

d_call: NA
j_call: TRBJ1-3
clone_size: few
v_call: TRBV19
cdr3_nt: TGTGCCAGTATGAGGGACACTGACTCTGGAAACACCATATATTTT
cdr3_aa: CASMRDTDSGNTIYF

d_call: TRBD1
j_call: TRBJ1-5
clone_size: NA
v_call: TRBV27
cdr3_nt: TGTGCCAGCAGTTTTGGACAGGGGGCTAATCAGCCCCAGCATTTT
cdr3_aa: CASSFGQGANQPQHF

d_call: TRBD1
j_call: TRBJ2-7
clone_size: few
v_call: TRBV7-9
cdr3_nt: TGTGCCAGCAGCGGGTGGACAGGCAAGTCGGGGCAGTACTTC
cdr3_aa: CASSGWTGKSGQYF

d_call: TRBD2
j_call: TRBJ2-1
clone_size: NA
v_call: TRBV5-1
cdr3_nt: TGCGCCAGCAGCTTGGGGGGATTAGCGGGAGGGAGGAATGAGCAGTTCTTC
cdr3_aa: CASSLGGLAGGRNEQFF

d_call: TRBD2
j_call: TRBJ2-1
clone_size: NA
v_call: TRBV7-8
cdr3_nt: TGTGCCAGCAGCTTATTAATCGGCCTAGCGGAAAATGAGCAGTTCTTC
cdr3_aa: CASSLLIGLAENEQFF

d_call: NA
j_call: TRBJ2-7
clone_size: NA
v_call: TRBV29-1
cdr3_nt: TGCAGCGTTAAGGAGGGGAAATTTTCCTCCTACGAGCAGTACTTC
cdr3_aa: CSVKEGKFSSYEQYF

d_call: TRBD2
j_call: TRBJ2-7
clone_size: NA
v_call: TRBV29-1
cdr3_nt: TGCAGCGTTGGAGAGGGAGGGCCCTACGAGCAGTACTTC
cdr3_aa: CSVGEGGPYEQYF

d_call: TRBD1
j_call: TRBJ1-2
clone_size: once
v_call: TRBV28
cdr3_nt: TGTGCCAGCAGTCCCTTTATAGGACAGGGGCTCTATGGCTACACCTTC
cdr3_aa: CASSPFIGQGLYGYTF

d_call: TRBD1
j_call: TRBJ2-1
clone_size: NA
v_call: TRBV6-6
cdr3_nt: TGTGCCAGCAGGACCGGGACAGGGGAAGACAATGAGCAGTTCTTC
cdr3_aa: CASRTGTGEDNEQFF

d_call: NA
j_call: TRBJ1-5
clone_size: NA
v_call: TRBV28
cdr3_nt: TGTGCCAGCAGTTCCCTGACAGATAATCAGCCCCAGCATTTT
cdr3_aa: CASSSLTDNQPQHF

d_call: NA
j_call: TRBJ2-3
clone_size: NA
v_call: TRBV12-3/TRBV12-4
cdr3_nt: TGTGCCAGCAGTCCAGGGGTTACGCAGTATTTT
cdr3_aa: CASSPGVTQYF

d_call: TRBD1
j_call: TRBJ2-7
clone_size: few
v_call: TRBV27
cdr3_nt: TGTGCCAGCAGTCCCGACAGGGGGCTGTACGAGCAGTACTTC
cdr3_aa: CASSPDRGLYEQYF

d_call: NA
j_call: TRBJ2-7
clone_size: NA
v_call: TRBV5-6
cdr3_nt: TGTGCCAGCAGCTTGGTTCAGGACTCCTACGAGCAGTACTTC
cdr3_aa: CASSLVQDSYEQYF

d_call: NA
j_call: TRBJ1-5
clone_size: NA
v_call: TRBV19
cdr3_nt: TGTGCCAGTAGTACCCTTGGACGACAGCCTTGGGGCAATCAGCCCCAGCATTTT
cdr3_aa: CASSTLGRQPWGNQPQHF

d_call: NA
j_call: TRBJ2-7
clone_size: NA
v_call: TRBV7-2
cdr3_nt: TGTGCCAGCAGCTTAGGGGCTACCTACGAGCAGTACTTC
cdr3_aa: CASSLGATYEQYF

d_call: TRBD1
j_call: TRBJ2-7
clone_size: NA
v_call: TRBV5-4
cdr3_nt: TGTGCCAGCAGCGCCGGGACAGGGCAAAACTACGAGCAGTACTTC
cdr3_aa: CASSAGTGQNYEQYF

d_call: TRBD2
j_call: TRBJ2-7
clone_size: NA
v_call: TRBV5-1
cdr3_nt: TGCGCCAGCAGCACTAGCGGCCAATGGGACGAGCAGTACTTC
cdr3_aa: CASSTSGQWDEQYF

d_call: TRBD2
j_call: TRBJ2-1
clone_size: NA
v_call: TRBV4-1
cdr3_nt: TGCGCCAGCAGCCAAGAACTAGCGCGCTCCTACAATGAGCAGTTCTTC
cdr3_aa: CASSQELARSYNEQFF

d_call: TRBD1
j_call: TRBJ1-2
clone_size: NA
v_call: TRBV7-9
cdr3_nt: TGTGCCAGCAGCTTAGACGACAGGGCCTATGGCTACACCTTC
cdr3_aa: CASSLDDRAYGYTF

d_call: NA
j_call: TRBJ1-2
clone_size: few
v_call: TRBV7-9
cdr3_nt: TGTGCCAGCAGATTGGGAGGGCAGGATGGCTACACCTTC
cdr3_aa: CASRLGGQDGYTF

d_call: NA
j_call: TRBJ1-1
clone_size: once
v_call: TRBV5-1
cdr3_nt: TGCGCCAGCAGCCCGCAGGGAGGGAGCACTGAAGCTTTCTTT
cdr3_aa: CASSPQGGSTEAFF

d_call: NA
j_call: TRBJ1-2
clone_size: NA
v_call: TRBV15
cdr3_nt: TGTGCCACCAGCACCCGACAGGCGCTTTATGGCTACACCTTC
cdr3_aa: CATSTRQALYGYTF

d_call: NA
j_call: TRBJ1-5
clone_size: NA
v_call: TRBV28
cdr3_nt: TGTGCCAGCAGTTTATCCTTGCCCCAGCATTTT
cdr3_aa: CASSLSLPQHF

d_call: NA
j_call: TRBJ2-3
clone_size: NA
v_call: TRBV18
cdr3_nt: TGTGCCAGCCGCCTTGTCGGACTCACAGATACGCAGTATTTT
cdr3_aa: CASRLVGLTDTQYF

d_call: NA
j_call: TRBJ1-2
clone_size: NA
v_call: TRBV14
cdr3_nt: TGTGCCAGCAGCCCTTACAGGGTGCCCCTTTATGGCTACACCTTC
cdr3_aa: CASSPYRVPLYGYTF

d_call: NA
j_call: TRBJ2-5
clone_size: NA
v_call: TRBV9
cdr3_nt: TGTGCCAGCAGCGTAGAGGCTAGCGACATTCAAGAGACCCAGTACTTC
cdr3_aa: CASSVEASDIQETQYF

d_call: NA
j_call: TRBJ1-2
clone_size: NA
v_call: TRBV30
cdr3_nt: TGTGCCTGGAGTGTAATAAGGGGTCGGAGTCACTACACCTTC
cdr3_aa: CAWSVIRGRSHYTF

d_call: TRBD2
j_call: TRBJ2-7
clone_size: NA
v_call: TRBV27
cdr3_nt: TGTGCCAGCACCCTGGGAGCGGGAGGGTCCTACGAGCAGTACTTC
cdr3_aa: CASTLGAGGSYEQYF

d_call: NA
j_call: TRBJ2-1
clone_size: once
v_call: TRBV18
cdr3_nt: TGTGCCAGCTCAAGCTCAGGGGCCGGTCGCTACAATGAGCAGTTCTTC
cdr3_aa: CASSSSGAGRYNEQFF

d_call: NA
j_call: TRBJ2-2
clone_size: NA
v_call: TRBV4-3
cdr3_nt: TGCGCCAGCAGCCAATGGACTTATCAGACCGGGGAGCTGTTTTTT
cdr3_aa: CASSQWTYQTGELFF

d_call: TRBD1
j_call: TRBJ1-2
clone_size: NA
v_call: TRBV24-1
cdr3_nt: TGTGCCACCAGTGACCCGGACAGGAATGGCTACACCTTC
cdr3_aa: CATSDPDRNGYTF

d_call: NA
j_call: TRBJ2-5
clone_size: NA
v_call: TRBV24-1
cdr3_nt: TGTGCCACCAGTGGGACCAGGGACACAGCTCAAGAGACCCAGTACTTC
cdr3_aa: CATSGTRDTAQETQYF

d_call: TRBD2
j_call: TRBJ2-7
clone_size: NA
v_call: TRBV5-1
cdr3_nt: TGCGCCAGCAGCTTGGGTGGCGCGGGAGGGGGAGTCTACGAGCAGTACTTC
cdr3_aa: CASSLGGAGGGVYEQYF

d_call: TRBD2
j_call: TRBJ2-1
clone_size: NA
v_call: TRBV7-9
cdr3_nt: TGTGCCAGCAGCCAACCGCGGGAGGGCCGCTACAATGAGCAGTTCTTC
cdr3_aa: CASSQPREGRYNEQFF

d_call: NA
j_call: TRBJ2-2
clone_size: NA
v_call: TRBV5-1
cdr3_nt: TGCGCCAGCAGCTTGTCAGGGTTCACCGGGGAGCTGTTTTTT
cdr3_aa: CASSLSGFTGELFF

d_call: TRBD1
j_call: TRBJ1-4
clone_size: NA
v_call: TRBV27
cdr3_nt: TGTGCCAGCAGTTTATTAGGGGGCGATGAAAAACTGCTTTTT
cdr3_aa: CASSLLGGDEKLLF

d_call: NA
j_call: TRBJ2-1
clone_size: NA
v_call: TRBV5-1
cdr3_nt: TGCGCCAGCAGCTCCTTCGGGGGAGGCTATGAGCAGTTCTTC
cdr3_aa: CASSSFGGGYEQFF

d_call: TRBD1
j_call: TRBJ2-1
clone_size: NA
v_call: TRBV5-1
cdr3_nt: TGCGCCAGCAGCCCCCAGGACAGGGGAATTTACAATGAGCAGTTCTTC
cdr3_aa: CASSPQDRGIYNEQFF

d_call: NA
j_call: TRBJ1-1
clone_size: NA
v_call: TRBV28
cdr3_nt: TGTGCCAGCAGTTTTGAGGGCACTGAAGCTTTCTTT
cdr3_aa: CASSFEGTEAFF

d_call: TRBD2
j_call: TRBJ2-2
clone_size: NA
v_call: TRBV10-3
cdr3_nt: TGTGCCATCAGTGAGTCAGGAGCGGGAGGTCCTACCGGGGAGCTGTTTTTT
cdr3_aa: CAISESGAGGPTGELFF

d_call: NA
j_call: TRBJ2-7
clone_size: NA
v_call: TRBV5-1
cdr3_nt: TGCGCCAGCAGCTTGATGGCAAGCTCCTACGAGCAGTACTTC
cdr3_aa: CASSLMASSYEQYF

d_call: NA
j_call: TRBJ2-1
clone_size: NA
v_call: TRBV6-6
cdr3_nt: TGTGCCAGCCGTCTGACAGTGTCGAGCTACAATGAGCAGTTCTTC
cdr3_aa: CASRLTVSSYNEQFF

d_call: NA
j_call: TRBJ1-1
clone_size: NA
v_call: TRBV2
cdr3_nt: TGTGCCAGCTGGAGGGGTAACACTGAAGCTTTCTTT
cdr3_aa: CASWRGNTEAFF

d_call: NA
j_call: TRBJ2-1
clone_size: once
v_call: TRBV7-8
cdr3_nt: TGTGCCAGCAGCTTACTGCGTAGCGAGCCCTACAATGAGCAGTTCTTC
cdr3_aa: CASSLLRSEPYNEQFF